This TCR beta chain emerged from a study of cytomegalovirus exposure and HLA in healthy donors. Regarding the study as a whole: Cytomegalovirus status was reportedly diagnosed by the classifier with high sensitivity and specificity.

This clone was detected only once. The antigen is not known. The data were produced by immunoSEQ multiplex PCR, yet TCRdb's version contains in-frame clones alone and is incomplete. Counted here are roughly 150,000 clones, around four fifths occurring once; the ten biggest clones make up around 2%. This CDR3 comprises 16 residues. CDR1 and CDR2 from the germline V gene are LGHNA and YSLEER. The ends were cut back, 0 bases at V and 2 bases at J, with 12 bases in the middle. The sequence was collected from a man under 40 in good health and CMV-seropositive. Sample: PBMCs. The V call is TRBV4-3, the J call TRBJ2-3, with D possibly matching TRBD1 (5 bases). CDR3 in amino acids: CASSQEVGRDTDTQYF. The CDR3 DNA reads as TGCGCCAGCAGCCAAGAGGTTGGCAGGGACACAGATACGCAGTATTTT.